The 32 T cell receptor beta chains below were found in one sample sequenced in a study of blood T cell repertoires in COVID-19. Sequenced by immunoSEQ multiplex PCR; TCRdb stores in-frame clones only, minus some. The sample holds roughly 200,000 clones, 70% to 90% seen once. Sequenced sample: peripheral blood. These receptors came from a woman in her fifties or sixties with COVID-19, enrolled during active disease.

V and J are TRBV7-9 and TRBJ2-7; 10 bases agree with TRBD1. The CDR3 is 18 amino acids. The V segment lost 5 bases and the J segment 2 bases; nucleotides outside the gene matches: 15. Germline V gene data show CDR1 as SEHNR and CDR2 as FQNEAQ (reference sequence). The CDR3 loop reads CASSHRDRGRIKPYEQYF. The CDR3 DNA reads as TGTGCCAGCAGCCACCGGGACAGGGGCCGGATTAAGCCCTACGAGCAGTACTTC.

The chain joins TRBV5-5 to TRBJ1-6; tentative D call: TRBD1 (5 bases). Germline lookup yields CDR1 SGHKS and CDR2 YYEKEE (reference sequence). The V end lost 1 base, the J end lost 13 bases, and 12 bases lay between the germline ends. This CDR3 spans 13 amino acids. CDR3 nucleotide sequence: TGTGCCAGCAGCTTGTCGGGACTGACCCCCCTCCACTTT. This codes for CASSLSGLTPLHF.

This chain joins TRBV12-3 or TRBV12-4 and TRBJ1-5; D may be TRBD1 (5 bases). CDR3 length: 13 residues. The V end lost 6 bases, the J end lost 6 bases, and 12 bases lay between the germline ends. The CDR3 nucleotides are TGTGCCAGCAGCCCGGACATAAGTCAGCCCCAGCATTTT. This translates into CASSPDISQPQHF.

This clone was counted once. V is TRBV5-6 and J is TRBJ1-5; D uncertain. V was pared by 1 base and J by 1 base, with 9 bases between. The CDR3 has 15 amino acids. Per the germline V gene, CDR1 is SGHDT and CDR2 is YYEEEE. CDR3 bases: TGTGCCAGCAGCTTGTTCTCCGCGAGCAATCAGCCCCAGCATTTT. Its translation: CASSLFSASNQPQHF.

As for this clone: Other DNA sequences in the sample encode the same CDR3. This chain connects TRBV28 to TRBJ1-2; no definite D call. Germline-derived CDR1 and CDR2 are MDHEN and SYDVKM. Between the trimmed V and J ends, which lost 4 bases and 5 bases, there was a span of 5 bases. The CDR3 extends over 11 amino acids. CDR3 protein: CASSSNYGYTF. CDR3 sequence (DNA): TGTGCCAGCAGTTCAAATTATGGCTACACCTTC.

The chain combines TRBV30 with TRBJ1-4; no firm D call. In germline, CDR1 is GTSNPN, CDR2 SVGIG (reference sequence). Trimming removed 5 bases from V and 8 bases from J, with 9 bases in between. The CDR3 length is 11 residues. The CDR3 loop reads CAWGEAEKLFF. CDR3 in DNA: TGTGCCTGGGGCGAGGCGGAAAAACTGTTTTTT.

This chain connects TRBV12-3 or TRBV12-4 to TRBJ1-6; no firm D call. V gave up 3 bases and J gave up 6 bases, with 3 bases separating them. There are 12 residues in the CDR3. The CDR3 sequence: CASSFLNSPLHF. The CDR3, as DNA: TGTGCCAGCAGTTTTCTTAATTCACCCCTCCACTTT.

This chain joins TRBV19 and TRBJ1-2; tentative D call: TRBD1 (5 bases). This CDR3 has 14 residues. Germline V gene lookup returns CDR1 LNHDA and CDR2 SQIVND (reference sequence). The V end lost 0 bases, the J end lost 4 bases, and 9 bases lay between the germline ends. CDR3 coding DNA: TGTGCCAGTAGTATAGATCGACAGAGCTATGGCTACACCTTC. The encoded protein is CASSIDRQSYGYTF.

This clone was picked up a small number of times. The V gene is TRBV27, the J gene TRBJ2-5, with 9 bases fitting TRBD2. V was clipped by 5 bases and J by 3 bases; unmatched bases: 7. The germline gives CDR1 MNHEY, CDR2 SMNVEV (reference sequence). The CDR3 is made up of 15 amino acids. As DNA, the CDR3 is TGTGCCAGCAGTCCCCTCGGGACTAGCAAAGAGACCCAGTACTTC. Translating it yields CASSPLGTSKETQYF.

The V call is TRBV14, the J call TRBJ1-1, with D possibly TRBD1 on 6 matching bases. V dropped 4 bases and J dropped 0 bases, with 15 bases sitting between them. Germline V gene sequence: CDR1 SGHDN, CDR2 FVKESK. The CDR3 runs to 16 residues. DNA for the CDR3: TGTGCCAGCAGCCGTTACACCGGGACAATGAACACTGAAGCTTTCTTT. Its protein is CASSRYTGTMNTEAFF.

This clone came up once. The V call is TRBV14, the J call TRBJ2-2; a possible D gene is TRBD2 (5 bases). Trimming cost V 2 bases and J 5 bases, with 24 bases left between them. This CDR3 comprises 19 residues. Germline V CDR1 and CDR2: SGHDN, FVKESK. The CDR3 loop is CASSQRPLRYRGWTGELFF. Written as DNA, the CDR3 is TGTGCCAGCAGCCAAAGACCCCTTAGATATCGGGGTTGGACCGGGGAGCTGTTTTTT.

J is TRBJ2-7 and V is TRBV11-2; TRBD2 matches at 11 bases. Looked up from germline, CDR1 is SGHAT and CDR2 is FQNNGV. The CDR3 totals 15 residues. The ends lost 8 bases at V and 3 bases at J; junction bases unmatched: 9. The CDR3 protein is CASRTGLADLYEQYV. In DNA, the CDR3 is TGTGCCAGCCGGACGGGACTAGCGGACCTCTACGAGCAGTACGTC.

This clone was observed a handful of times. CDR3 sequence (DNA): TGTGCCAGCAGCCAAGGGGCTCCGAATTCACCCCTCCACTTT. It is translated as CASSQGAPNSPLHF. The V and J genes are TRBV3-1 (or the pseudogene TRBV3-2) and TRBJ1-6; D not certain. V lost 1 base and J 7 bases, leaving 8 bases between the germline ends. This CDR3 has 14 amino acids. The germline CDR1 and CDR2 sequences are LGHDT and YNNKEL (reference sequence).

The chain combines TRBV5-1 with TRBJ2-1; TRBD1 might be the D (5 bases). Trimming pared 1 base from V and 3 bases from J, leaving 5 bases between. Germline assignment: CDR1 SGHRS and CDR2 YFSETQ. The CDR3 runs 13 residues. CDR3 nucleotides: TGCGCCAGCAGCTTGCAGGGCTACAATGAGCAGTTCTTC. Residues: CASSLQGYNEQFF.

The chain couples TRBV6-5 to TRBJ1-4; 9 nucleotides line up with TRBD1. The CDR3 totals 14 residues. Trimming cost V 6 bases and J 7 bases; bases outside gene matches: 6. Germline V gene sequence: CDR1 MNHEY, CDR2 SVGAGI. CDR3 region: CASRAGQGSEKLFF. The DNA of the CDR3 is TGTGCCAGCAGGGCGGGACAGGGATCTGAAAAACTGTTTTTT.

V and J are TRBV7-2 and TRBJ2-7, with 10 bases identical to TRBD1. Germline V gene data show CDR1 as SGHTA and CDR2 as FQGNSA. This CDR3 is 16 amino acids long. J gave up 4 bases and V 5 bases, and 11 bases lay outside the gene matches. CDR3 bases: TGTGCCAGCAGCGACCGTCGACAGGGGGCATTTTACGAGCAGTACTTC. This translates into CASSDRRQGAFYEQYF.

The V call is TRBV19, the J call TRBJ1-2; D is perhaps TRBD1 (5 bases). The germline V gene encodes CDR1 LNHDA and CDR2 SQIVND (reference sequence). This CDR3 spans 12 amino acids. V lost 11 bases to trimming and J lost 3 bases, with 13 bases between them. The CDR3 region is CAPPGEYYGYTF. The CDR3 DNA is TGTGCCCCACCGGGGGAGTACTATGGCTACACCTTC.

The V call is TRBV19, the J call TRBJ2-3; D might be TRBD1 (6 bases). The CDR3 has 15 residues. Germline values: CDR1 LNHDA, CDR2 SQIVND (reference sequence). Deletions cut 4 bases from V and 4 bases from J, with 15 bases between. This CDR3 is CASSTLVSGADTQYF. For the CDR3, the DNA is TGTGCCAGTAGTACCCTGGTCTCAGGGGCAGATACGCAGTATTTT. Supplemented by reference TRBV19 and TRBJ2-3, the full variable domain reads DGGITQSPKYLFRKEGQNVTLSCEQNLNHDAMYWYRQDPGQGLRLIYYSQIVNDFQKGDIAEGYSVSREKKESFPLTVTSAQKNPTAFYLCASSTLVSGADTQYFGPGTRLTVL.

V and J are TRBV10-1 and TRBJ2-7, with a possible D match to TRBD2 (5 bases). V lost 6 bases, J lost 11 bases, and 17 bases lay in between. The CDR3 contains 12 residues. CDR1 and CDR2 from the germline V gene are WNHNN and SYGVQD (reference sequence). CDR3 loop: CASSEIRGLEYF. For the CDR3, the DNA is TGCGCCAGCAGCGAAATCCGGGGTTTGGAGTACTTC.

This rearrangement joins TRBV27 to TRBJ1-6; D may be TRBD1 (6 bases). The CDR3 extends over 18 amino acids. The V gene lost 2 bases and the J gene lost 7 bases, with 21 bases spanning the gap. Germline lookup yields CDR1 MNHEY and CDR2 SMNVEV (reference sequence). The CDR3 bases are TGTGCCAGCAGTTTAAAAGGACAGCCTACGCCGCCAAATTCACCCCTCCACTTT. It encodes CASSLKGQPTPPNSPLHF.

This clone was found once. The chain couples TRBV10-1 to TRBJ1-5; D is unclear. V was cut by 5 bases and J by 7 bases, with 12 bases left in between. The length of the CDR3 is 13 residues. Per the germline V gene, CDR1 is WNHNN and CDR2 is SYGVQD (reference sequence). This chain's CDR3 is CASSSGGRQPQHF. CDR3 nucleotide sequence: TGCGCCAGCAGTTCGGGAGGTAGACAGCCCCAGCATTTT.

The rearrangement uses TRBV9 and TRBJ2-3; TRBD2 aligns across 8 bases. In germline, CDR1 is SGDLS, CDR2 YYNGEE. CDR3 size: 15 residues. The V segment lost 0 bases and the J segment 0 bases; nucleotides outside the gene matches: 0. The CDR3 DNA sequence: TGTGCCAGCAGCGTAGGACTAGCGAGCACAGATACGCAGTATTTT. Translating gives CASSVGLASTDTQYF.

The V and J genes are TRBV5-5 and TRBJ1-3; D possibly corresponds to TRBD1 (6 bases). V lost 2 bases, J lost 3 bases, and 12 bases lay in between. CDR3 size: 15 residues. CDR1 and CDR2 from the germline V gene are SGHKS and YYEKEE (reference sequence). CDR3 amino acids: CASSFKGVFGNTIYF. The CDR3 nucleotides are TGTGCCAGCAGCTTTAAGGGGGTTTTTGGAAACACCATATATTTT.

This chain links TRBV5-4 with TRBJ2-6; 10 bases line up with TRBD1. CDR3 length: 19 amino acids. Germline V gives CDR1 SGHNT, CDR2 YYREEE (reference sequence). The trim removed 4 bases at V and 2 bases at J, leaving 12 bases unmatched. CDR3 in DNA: TGTGCCAGCAGCCTTCGTTCCGGGACAGGGGTAGCTGGGGCCAACGTCCTGACTTTC. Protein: CASSLRSGTGVAGANVLTF.

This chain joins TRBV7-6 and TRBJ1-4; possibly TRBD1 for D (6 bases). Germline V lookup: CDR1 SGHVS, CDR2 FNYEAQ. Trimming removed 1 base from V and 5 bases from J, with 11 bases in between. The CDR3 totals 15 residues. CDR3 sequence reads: CASSLEGQLNEKLFF. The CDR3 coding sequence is TGTGCCAGCAGCTTAGAAGGACAGCTAAATGAAAAACTGTTTTTT.

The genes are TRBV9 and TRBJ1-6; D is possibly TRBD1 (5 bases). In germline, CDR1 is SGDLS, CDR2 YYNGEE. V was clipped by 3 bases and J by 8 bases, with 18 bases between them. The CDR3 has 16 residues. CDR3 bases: TGTGCCAGCAGCGGAATGGGGGGGAGAAGCGATTCACCCCTCCACTTT. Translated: CASSGMGGRSDSPLHF.

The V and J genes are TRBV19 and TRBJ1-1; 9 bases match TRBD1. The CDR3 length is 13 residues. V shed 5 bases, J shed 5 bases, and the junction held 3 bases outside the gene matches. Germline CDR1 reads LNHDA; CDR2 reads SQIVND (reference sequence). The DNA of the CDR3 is TGTGCCAGTAGTCTTGACAGGGGGACTGAAGCTTTCTTT. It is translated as CASSLDRGTEAFF.

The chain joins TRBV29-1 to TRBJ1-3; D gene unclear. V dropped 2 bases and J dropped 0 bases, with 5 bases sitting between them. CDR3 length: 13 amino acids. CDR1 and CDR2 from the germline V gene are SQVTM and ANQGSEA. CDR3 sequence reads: CSVEMSSGNTIYF. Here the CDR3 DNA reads TGCAGCGTTGAAATGAGCTCTGGAAACACCATATATTTT.

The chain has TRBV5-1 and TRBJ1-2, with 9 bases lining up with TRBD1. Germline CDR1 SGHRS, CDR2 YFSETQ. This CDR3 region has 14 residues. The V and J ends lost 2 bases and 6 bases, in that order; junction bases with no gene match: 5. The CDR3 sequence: CASSFRTGEDGYTF. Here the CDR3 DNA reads TGCGCCAGCAGCTTTAGGACAGGGGAGGATGGCTACACCTTC.

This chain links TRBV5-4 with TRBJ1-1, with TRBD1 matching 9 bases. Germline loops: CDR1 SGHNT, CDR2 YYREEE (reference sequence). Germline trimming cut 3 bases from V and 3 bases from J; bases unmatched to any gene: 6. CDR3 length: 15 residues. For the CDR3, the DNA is TGTGCCAGCAGCTCAGGGGACAGGGCGGACACTGAAGCTTTCTTT. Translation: CASSSGDRADTEAFF.

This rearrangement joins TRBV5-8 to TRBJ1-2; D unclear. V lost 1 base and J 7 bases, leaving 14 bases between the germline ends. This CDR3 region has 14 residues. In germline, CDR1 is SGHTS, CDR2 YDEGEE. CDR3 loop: CASSLNGEAAGYTF. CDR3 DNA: TGTGCCAGCAGCTTGAACGGAGAGGCCGCTGGCTACACCTTC.

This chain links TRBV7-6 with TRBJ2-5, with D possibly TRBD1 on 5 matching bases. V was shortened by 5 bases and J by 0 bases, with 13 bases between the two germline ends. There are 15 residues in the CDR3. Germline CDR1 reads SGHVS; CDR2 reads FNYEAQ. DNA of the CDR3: TGTGCCAGCAGCACGGACACGACGTACCAAGAGACCCAGTACTTC. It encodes CASSTDTTYQETQYF.